The clone carrying this TCR beta chain was recorded a few times. V lost 4 bases and J 5 bases, leaving 12 bases between the germline ends. This CDR3 contains 14 residues. The germline gives CDR1 MNHEY, CDR2 SVGEGT. The sample belongs to a study of blood T cell repertoires in COVID-19. TCRdb's table, derived via immunoSEQ multiplex PCR, lists solely in-frame clones and lacks some. The repertoire holds 300,000 to 400,000 clones, with approximately 86% as singletons. Sequenced: peripheral blood. The receptor was isolated from a woman aged 55-75 years with COVID-19, enrolled during active disease. This chain links TRBV6-2 or TRBV6-3 with TRBJ2-1; possibly TRBD2 for D (5 bases). The CDR3 sequence is CASSLLARNNEQFF. The CDR3 nucleotides are TGTGCCAGCAGTTTGTTAGCGCGGAACAATGAGCAGTTCTTC.